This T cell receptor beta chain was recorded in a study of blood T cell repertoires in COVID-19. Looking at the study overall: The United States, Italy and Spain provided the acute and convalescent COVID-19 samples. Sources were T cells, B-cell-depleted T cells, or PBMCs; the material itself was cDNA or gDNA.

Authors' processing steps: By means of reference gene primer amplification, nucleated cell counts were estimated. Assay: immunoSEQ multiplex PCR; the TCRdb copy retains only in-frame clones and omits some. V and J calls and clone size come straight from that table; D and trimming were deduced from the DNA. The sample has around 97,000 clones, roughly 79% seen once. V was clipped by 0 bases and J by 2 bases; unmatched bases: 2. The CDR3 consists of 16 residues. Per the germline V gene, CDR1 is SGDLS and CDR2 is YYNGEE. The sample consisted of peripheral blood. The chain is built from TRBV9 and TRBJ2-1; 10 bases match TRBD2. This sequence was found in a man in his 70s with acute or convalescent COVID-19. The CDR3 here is CASSVGSGGAYNEQFF. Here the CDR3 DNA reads TGTGCCAGCAGCGTAGGGAGCGGGGGGGCCTACAATGAGCAGTTCTTC.